This T cell receptor beta chain was sequenced for a study of cytomegalovirus exposure and HLA in healthy donors. This clone appeared a single time. As yet, its antigen is unknown. Findings and limits, study-wide: The majority of CMV-associated TCR beta chains were reported as apparently HLA-restricted in a later analysis. Being productive about 87% or about 30% of the time was typical of most TCR beta V segments in an earlier analysis.

Healthy individuals who donated bone marrow served as the donors. Both 60 Vbeta primers and 13 Jbeta primers went into the PCR. As processed by the authors: About 9.9 million shared chains were among tens of millions of unique TCR beta chains counted in a later analysis. Clones were read by immunoSEQ multiplex PCR, and TCRdb kept only the in-frame ones, dropping some. The V and J calls and clone size come from that table; D and trimming were worked out from the DNA. The sample yields 150,000 or so clones, around 70% seen once. The sequencing sample was made of PBMCs. The sequence came from a man aged 18 to 30 in good health and CMV-seropositive.

The CDR3 coding sequence is TGTGCCAGCAGCTTTGGGGGGGAGACCCAGTACTTC. It codes for CASSFGGETQYF. V and J are TRBV7-9 and TRBJ2-5; D may be TRBD2 (6 bases). The CDR3 length is 12 residues. V lost 3 bases and J 5 bases, leaving 7 bases between the germline ends. Germline loops: CDR1 SEHNR, CDR2 FQNEAQ (reference sequence). The entire variable domain, with the rest obtained from reference TRBV7-9 and TRBJ2-5, is as follows: DTGVSQNPRHKITKRGQNVTFRCDPISEHNRLYWYRQTLGQGPEFLTYFQNEAQLEKSRLLSDRFSAERPKGSFSTLEIQRTEQGDSAMYLCASSFGGETQYFGPGTRLLVL.